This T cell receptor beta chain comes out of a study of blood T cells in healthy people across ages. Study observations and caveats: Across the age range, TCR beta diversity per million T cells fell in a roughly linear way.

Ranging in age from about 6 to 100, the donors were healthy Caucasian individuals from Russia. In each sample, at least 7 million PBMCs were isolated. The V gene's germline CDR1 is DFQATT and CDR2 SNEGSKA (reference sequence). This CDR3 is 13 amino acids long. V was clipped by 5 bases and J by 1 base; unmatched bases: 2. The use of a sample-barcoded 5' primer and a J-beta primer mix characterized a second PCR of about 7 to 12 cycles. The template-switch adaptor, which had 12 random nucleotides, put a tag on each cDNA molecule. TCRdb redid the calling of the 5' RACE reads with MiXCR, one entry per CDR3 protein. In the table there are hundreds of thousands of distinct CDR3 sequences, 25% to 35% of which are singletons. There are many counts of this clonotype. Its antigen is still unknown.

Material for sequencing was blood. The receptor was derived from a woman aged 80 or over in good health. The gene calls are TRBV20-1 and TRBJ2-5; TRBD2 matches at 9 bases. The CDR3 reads CSARLAAQETQYF. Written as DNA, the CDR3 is TGCAGTGCTCGACTAGCGGCCCAAGAGACCCAGTACTTC.